This T cell receptor (beta chain) appears in the sequencing data of a study of T-cell reconstitution after alpha-beta-depleted transplantation in children. The library targeted TCRbeta and was prepared with unique molecular identifiers. TCRdb used MiXCR to reprocess the PCR reads, holding one entry per CDR3 protein. The sample has some 500,000 distinct CDR3 sequences; roughly 18% are singletons. The CDR3 sequence is 13 residues long. The germline V and J ends were trimmed by 9 bases and 6 bases, with 14 bases remaining between them. In its sample, this clonotype was seen a few times. This rearrangement joins TRBV12-3 or TRBV12-4 to TRBJ2-2, with TRBD2 as a possible D gene (5 bases). The sequence was obtained from a human donor who donated a stem cell graft to a child with acute lymphoblastic leukemia. This material consisted of PBMCs from the stem cell graft donor, taken from the stem cell graft. CDR3 nucleotide sequence: TGTGCCAGGGGTGTTAGCGAGGCCGGGGAGCTGTTTTTT. Translated: CARGVSEAGELFF.